Presented here are 18 T cell receptor beta chains from one specimen sequenced in a study of T cells in Graves' hyperthyroidism and ophthalmopathy. What was amplified from RNA transcripts were TCR beta CDR3 regions. The study used the HTBI primer set for a first-round RT-PCR of the TCR CDR3. MiXCR, run by TCRdb on the multiplex PCR reads, gives a single entry per CDR3 protein. The sample has about 530,000 distinct CDR3 sequences; under 20% are singletons. Material for sequencing was blood. These receptors were obtained from a woman aged 18-29 years with Graves' ophthalmopathy.

In its sample, this clonotype was seen a few times. The rearrangement joins TRBV7-9 to TRBJ1-2; 10 bases match TRBD1. Unmatched junction bases numbered 8, after V lost 2 bases and J lost 8 bases. This CDR3 comprises 15 residues. Germline assignment: CDR1 SEHNR and CDR2 FQNEAQ (reference sequence). CDR3 in DNA: TGTGCCAGCAGCTTAAATGCCGGGACAGGGGACGGCTACACCTTC. It codes for CASSLNAGTGDGYTF.

In this sample, this clonotype turned up many times. The chain employs TRBV7-8 and TRBJ1-6; D is ambiguous. V was cut by 0 bases and J by 13 bases, with 10 bases left in between. Germline V gene sequence: CDR1 SGHVS, CDR2 FQNEAQ. The CDR3 consists of 13 residues. The CDR3 coding sequence is TGTGCCAGCAGCTTAGCGACCCACCGCCCCCTCCACTTT. Residues: CASSLATHRPLHF.

The sample holds a few counts of this clonotype. The J gene is TRBJ1-2, the V gene TRBV4-1; no clear D gene. The germline V gene has CDR1 MGHRA and CDR2 YSYEKL. The V end was cut by 0 bases, the J end by 1 base, with 9 bases between. The CDR3 is 15 amino acids. This chain's CDR3 is CASSQDIGDNYGYTF. CDR3 nucleotides: TGCGCCAGCAGCCAAGATATCGGGGATAACTATGGCTACACCTTC.

The chain recombines TRBV9 with TRBJ2-1; TRBD2 agrees at 12 bases. Germline CDR1 reads SGDLS; CDR2 reads YYNGEE. J lost 8 bases, V lost 2 bases, and 8 bases had no gene match. The CDR3 loop spans 16 amino acids. CDR3 sequence (DNA): TGTGCCAGCAGCGTTACTCTAGCGGGGGGGCCGGATGAGCAGTTCTTC. It yields the protein CASSVTLAGGPDEQFF.

This chain's CDR3 is CATSRLRDRDNEQYF. CDR3 coding DNA: TGTGCCACCAGCAGACTCCGGGACAGGGATAACGAGCAGTACTTC. The chain recombines TRBV15 with TRBJ2-7, with 9 nucleotides matching TRBD1. The J segment lost 5 bases and the V segment lost 2 bases, leaving 7 bases of the junction unmatched. The germline CDR1 and CDR2 sequences are LNHNV and YYDKDF (reference sequence). CDR3 length: 15 amino acids.

This sequence joins TRBV15 and TRBJ2-7; D remains ambiguous. The germline gives CDR1 LNHNV, CDR2 YYDKDF (reference sequence). V lost 5 bases and J 0 bases, leaving 8 bases between the germline ends. The CDR3 loop spans 13 amino acids. The CDR3 DNA reads TGTGCCACCAGCGGGTCGGCCTCCTACGAGCAGTACTTC. Its protein product is CATSGSASYEQYF.

A few counts support this clonotype. The chain employs TRBV20-1 and TRBJ1-1; D uncertain. CDR3 length: 14 amino acids. Per the germline V gene, CDR1 is DFQATT and CDR2 is SNEGSKA (reference sequence). Between the trimmed V and J ends, which lost 5 bases and 0 bases, there was a span of 13 bases. Written as DNA, the CDR3 is TGCAGTGCTTTCTCCAGGAGGTTGAACACTGAAGCTTTCTTT. It encodes CSAFSRRLNTEAFF.

The chain employs TRBV11-2 and TRBJ1-2; D unclear. The CDR3 is made up of 15 amino acids. The V gene lost 2 bases and the J gene lost 8 bases, with 18 bases spanning the gap. Germline V gene data show CDR1 as SGHAT and CDR2 as FQNNGV. The CDR3 spells CASSLRTAGRKGYTF. The CDR3 bases are TGTGCCAGCAGCTTAAGGACGGCGGGGAGGAAAGGCTACACCTTC.

V is TRBV14 and J is TRBJ2-1; 9 positions match TRBD1. Germline trimming cut 3 bases from V and 7 bases from J; bases unmatched to any gene: 4. Germline CDR1 SGHDN, CDR2 FVKESK. This CDR3 spans 14 amino acids. The CDR3 loop is CASSHSGQGNEQFF. As DNA, the CDR3 is TGTGCCAGCAGCCACTCTGGACAGGGGAATGAGCAGTTCTTC.

The chain recombines TRBV7-6 with TRBJ1-5, with D unresolved. The length of the CDR3 is 13 residues. Trimming took 1 base from V and 6 from J, leaving 7 bases between them. Germline V CDR1 and CDR2: SGHVS, FNYEAQ. The CDR3 here is CASSLGGIQPQHF. The CDR3 bases are TGTGCCAGCAGCTTAGGGGGTATTCAGCCCCAGCATTTT. The full variable domain, in which reference TRBV7-6 and TRBJ1-5 provide the parts outside the CDR3, is GAGVSQSPRYKVTKRGQDVALRCDPISGHVSLYWYRQALGQGPEFLTYFNYEAQQDKSGLPNDRFSAERPEGSISTLTIQRTEQRDSAMYRCASSLGGIQPQHFGDGTRLSIL.

This clonotype was counted many times. The gene calls are TRBV7-3 and TRBJ2-1; D might be TRBD1 (7 bases). From germline, CDR1 is SGHTA and CDR2 FQGTGA. V lost 5 bases and J lost 4, with 15 bases in between. The CDR3 covers 15 residues. The CDR3 reads CASSPQGGEYNEQFF. CDR3 in DNA: TGTGCCAGCAGCCCCCAGGGGGGAGAGTACAATGAGCAGTTCTTC.

The chain is built from TRBV27 and TRBJ1-2; 9 positions agree with TRBD1. Germline V gene sequence: CDR1 MNHEY, CDR2 SMNVEV (reference sequence). The J segment lost 4 bases and the V segment lost 6 bases, leaving 3 bases of the junction unmatched. This CDR3 is built from 13 residues. CDR3 loop: CASRTGGVYGYTF. CDR3 in DNA: TGTGCCAGCAGGACAGGGGGGGTCTATGGCTACACCTTC.

This chain connects TRBV3-1 to TRBJ2-5; 12 bases are a match to TRBD2. Trimming took 0 bases from V and 3 from J; bases not matched to a gene: 14. This CDR3 is 20 amino acids long. From germline, CDR1 is LGHDT and CDR2 YNNKEL (reference sequence). In DNA form, the CDR3 reads TGTGCCAGCAGCCAAGAACCTATCGGAATACTAGCGGGAGGTGAAGAGACCCAGTACTTC. Its protein is CASSQEPIGILAGGEETQYF.

This clonotype was observed at least ten times. This rearrangement joins TRBV2 to TRBJ2-2; 8 positions agree with TRBD2. Germline trimming cut 1 base from V and 7 bases from J; bases unmatched to any gene: 5. The length of the CDR3 is 15 residues. The germline CDR1 and CDR2 sequences are SNHLY and FYNNEI. CDR3 DNA sequence: TGTGCCAGCAGTGAAGAACGGGGGGGTAGCGGGGAGCTGTTTTTT. Amino acid sequence: CASSEERGGSGELFF.

This clonotype has a count of ten or more. The genes are TRBV9 and TRBJ1-5, with no clear D. V was trimmed by 0 bases and J by 5 bases, leaving 6 bases between them. CDR3 length: 13 residues. Germline CDR1 is SGDLS and CDR2 is YYNGEE. CDR3 loop: CASSVDYDQPQHF. In DNA, the CDR3 is TGTGCCAGCAGCGTAGATTATGATCAGCCCCAGCATTTT.

This clonotype was found many times. The chain joins TRBV28 to TRBJ1-2, with D unclear. V was trimmed by 6 bases and J by 7 bases, leaving 9 bases between them. The CDR3 totals 11 residues. The V gene's germline CDR1 is MDHEN and CDR2 SYDVKM. The CDR3 region has the DNA TGTGCCAGCAGAGGGAACGTTGGCTACACCTTC. It specifies CASRGNVGYTF.

The sample holds many counts of this clonotype. The rearrangement links TRBV30 to TRBJ1-1, with D perhaps matching TRBD1 (5 bases). This CDR3 has 13 amino acids. V lost 5 bases to trimming and J lost 5 bases, with 15 bases between them. Looked up from germline, CDR1 is GTSNPN and CDR2 is SVGIG (reference sequence). Here the CDR3 reads CAWSLAEGTEAFF. CDR3 DNA: TGTGCCTGGTCTTTGGCCGAGGGGACTGAAGCTTTCTTT.

This clonotype has only a few counts. This chain connects TRBV6-1 to TRBJ2-1; the D gene is possibly TRBD2 (5 bases). Looked up from germline, CDR1 is MNHNS and CDR2 is SASEGT. This CDR3 is built from 14 residues. CDR3 loop: CVTRAITSYNEQFF. For the CDR3, the DNA is TGTGTCACTAGGGCCATTACTTCCTACAATGAGCAGTTCTTC.